These T cell receptor beta chains were read from a single sample in a study of T-cell reconstitution after alpha-beta-depleted transplantation in children. In TCRdb, the PCR reads were re-called with MiXCR into one record per CDR3 protein. The sample carries around 700,000 distinct CDR3 sequences, under 15% recorded once. The specimen comprised PBMCs, sampled before TCRalphabeta/CD19-depleted stem cell transplant. These receptors came from a girl aged 2 to 10 with congenital amegakaryocytic thrombocytopenia, due to receive a stem cell transplant. CDR3s include the opening cysteine and the closing phenylalanine or tryptophan. Fields, in order: V gene, D gene, clone size, J gene, CDR3 protein, CDR3 DNA. The D gene is left open where the match is weak. Clone size is shown for a subset of rows, as once, few, many or a class of expanded clone.

v_call: TRBV13
d_call: .
clone_size: .
j_call: TRBJ2-3
cdr3_aa: CASSPRPGHHTQYF
cdr3_nt: TGTGCCAGCAGCCCCCGACCGGGCCACCATACGCAGTATTTT

v_call: TRBV27
d_call: TRBD2
clone_size: many
j_call: TRBJ2-1
cdr3_aa: CASKGSGSSYNEQFF
cdr3_nt: TGTGCCAGCAAGGGTAGCGGGTCTTCCTACAATGAGCAGTTCTTC

v_call: TRBV21-1
d_call: .
clone_size: .
j_call: TRBJ2-1
cdr3_aa: CASSKGLAGEYEQFF
cdr3_nt: TGTGCCAGCAGCAAGGGACTAGCGGGAGAGTATGAGCAGTTCTTC

v_call: TRBV29-1
d_call: .
clone_size: many
j_call: TRBJ2-1
cdr3_aa: CSGRGTRSYNEQFF
cdr3_nt: TGCAGCGGACGCGGGACACGCTCCTACAATGAGCAGTTCTTC

v_call: TRBV29-1
d_call: .
clone_size: few
j_call: TRBJ2-5
cdr3_aa: CSVEDRARGETQYF
cdr3_nt: TGCAGCGTTGAAGACCGAGCTCGGGGCGAGACCCAGTACTTC

v_call: TRBV5-1
d_call: .
clone_size: many
j_call: TRBJ2-1
cdr3_aa: CASSLGTMNDEQFF
cdr3_nt: TGCGCCAGCAGCTTGGGGACTATGAACGATGAGCAGTTCTTC

v_call: TRBV5-1
d_call: TRBD2
clone_size: many
j_call: TRBJ2-1
cdr3_aa: CASANPTNRLAGGYNEQFF
cdr3_nt: TGCGCCAGCGCAAACCCCACGAACCGACTAGCGGGAGGGTACAATGAGCAGTTCTTC

v_call: TRBV19
d_call: .
clone_size: .
j_call: TRBJ2-7
cdr3_aa: CASRFTGSSYEQYF
cdr3_nt: TGTGCCAGTCGCTTTACAGGGAGCTCCTACGAGCAGTACTTC

v_call: TRBV20-1
d_call: TRBD2
clone_size: .
j_call: TRBJ2-1
cdr3_aa: CSARGFGGCHEQFF
cdr3_nt: TGCAGTGCTAGAGGATTCGGGGGGTGTCATGAGCAGTTCTTC

v_call: TRBV11-2
d_call: .
clone_size: many
j_call: TRBJ2-2
cdr3_aa: CASLRARGTGELFF
cdr3_nt: TGTGCCAGCCTCCGGGCCAGGGGCACCGGGGAGCTGTTTTTT

v_call: TRBV19
d_call: TRBD2
clone_size: .
j_call: TRBJ2-7
cdr3_aa: CASSTGLAGNRYEQYF
cdr3_nt: TGTGCCAGTAGTACTGGACTAGCGGGAAATAGGTACGAGCAGTACTTC